The 24 T cell receptor beta chains reported below all come from one sample, sequenced in a study of T cell changes during pregnancy in multiple sclerosis. Assay: immunoSEQ multiplex PCR; the TCRdb copy retains only in-frame clones and omits some. The sample has 45,000 to 70,000 clones, roughly 90% seen once. The material was CD4+ T cells from peripheral blood mononuclear cells, obtained after pregnancy. The receptors here all came from a female donor with multiple sclerosis, enrolled in a pregnancy study.

The chain uses TRBV7-3 and TRBJ1-1; no reliable D call. Per germline, CDR1 SGHTA and CDR2 FQGTGA. There are 16 residues in the CDR3. Trimming pared 5 bases from V and 0 bases from J, leaving 16 bases between. CDR3 DNA: TGTGCCAGCAGCCCCCGGGTCGGGGAGGTGAACACTGAAGCTTTCTTT. It specifies CASSPRVGEVNTEAFF.

The chain combines TRBV6-1 with TRBJ2-7; tentative D call: TRBD1 (5 bases). The V end was cut by 4 bases, the J end by 2 bases, with 9 bases between. This CDR3 is built from 13 residues. Germline loops: CDR1 MNHNS, CDR2 SASEGT. The CDR3 protein is CASSVGRAYEQYF. The CDR3 DNA is TGTGCCAGCAGTGTCGGCAGGGCCTACGAGCAGTACTTC.

The gene calls are TRBV9 and TRBJ2-7, with D hard to call. The V end was cut by 0 bases, the J end by 2 bases, with 6 bases between. In germline, CDR1 is SGDLS, CDR2 YYNGEE. This CDR3 spans 13 amino acids. The DNA of the CDR3 is TGTGCCAGCAGCGTAGCGGAGACCTACGAGCAGTACTTC. As protein: CASSVAETYEQYF.

V usage is TRBV7-9 and J usage is TRBJ1-4; 9 nucleotides align to TRBD1. Trimming removed 5 bases from V and 7 bases from J; junction bases left unmatched: 8. The CDR3 is made up of 15 amino acids. Germline lookup yields CDR1 SEHNR and CDR2 FQNEAQ (reference sequence). Here the CDR3 DNA reads TGTGCCAGCAGCCAGGACAGGGGAGGGGGTGAAAAACTGTTTTTT. Amino acid sequence: CASSQDRGGGEKLFF.

The chain carries TRBV29-1 and TRBJ2-2; possibly TRBD2 for D (6 bases). V was pared by 7 bases and J by 4 bases, with 10 bases between. From germline, CDR1 is SQVTM and CDR2 ANQGSEA. This CDR3 is 12 amino acids long. The CDR3 sequence is CSAGEVTGELFF. The CDR3, as DNA: TGCAGCGCGGGGGAGGTCACCGGGGAGCTGTTTTTT.

The genes are TRBV2 and TRBJ2-7; TRBD1 aligns across 9 bases. Germline CDR1 SNHLY, CDR2 FYNNEI. CDR3 length: 14 residues. J was trimmed by 4 bases and V by 6 bases; bases with no gene match: 7. The CDR3 spells CASRAGTGSYEQYF. Written as DNA, the CDR3 is TGTGCCAGCAGAGCCGGGACAGGGTCTTACGAGCAGTACTTC. Looking up the rest from reference TRBV2 and TRBJ2-7 gives the full variable domain: EPEVTQTPSHQVTQMGQEVILRCVPISNHLYFYWYRQILGQKVEFLVSFYNNEISEKSEIFDDQFSVERPDGSNFTLKIRSTKLEDSAMYFCASRAGTGSYEQYFGPGTRLTVT.

The chain uses TRBV15 and TRBJ2-7, with a possible D match to TRBD1 (5 bases). Germline V gives CDR1 LNHNV, CDR2 YYDKDF (reference sequence). CDR3 size: 14 residues. With 6 bases removed from V and 0 bases from J, the gap between germline ends came to 12 bases. The CDR3 region is CATSQTVSSYEQYF. The CDR3 region has the DNA TGTGCCACCAGTCAGACAGTAAGCTCCTACGAGCAGTACTTC.

The gene calls are TRBV4-1 and TRBJ2-3, with no clear D. Trimming removed 7 bases from V and 2 bases from J, with 13 bases in between. CDR1 is MGHRA, CDR2 YSYEKL, per germline. The CDR3 is 14 residues long. CDR3 sequence reads: CASTLTEFTDTQYF. For the CDR3, the DNA is TGCGCCAGCACCCTGACTGAGTTCACAGATACGCAGTATTTT.

The V and J genes are TRBV9 and TRBJ1-1; TRBD1 agrees at 9 bases. The germline V gene encodes CDR1 SGDLS and CDR2 YYNGEE. Trimming took 3 bases from V and 3 from J; bases not matched to a gene: 6. The CDR3 contains 15 residues. CDR3 amino acids: CASSARDREHTEAFF. CDR3 coding DNA: TGTGCCAGCAGCGCCCGGGACAGGGAACACACTGAAGCTTTCTTT.

J is TRBJ2-7 and V is TRBV30, with D maybe TRBD2 (5 bases). The germline V and J ends were trimmed by 4 bases and 2 bases, with 15 bases remaining between them. The CDR3 runs 14 residues. Germline V CDR1 and CDR2: GTSNPN, SVGIG (reference sequence). For the CDR3, the DNA is TGTGCCTGGACCACGACCGCCGGGGCCTACGAGCAGTACTTC. Protein: CAWTTTAGAYEQYF.

This chain uses TRBV9 with TRBJ1-3, with D uncertain. Looked up from germline, CDR1 is SGDLS and CDR2 is YYNGEE. The CDR3 length is 15 residues. Trimming removed 0 bases at V and 0 bases at J, with 7 bases between. The CDR3 loop is CASSVASYSGNTIYF. DNA for the CDR3: TGTGCCAGCAGCGTAGCTTCGTACTCTGGAAACACCATATATTTT.

The CDR3 spells CASSESGRTEAFF. The CDR3 nucleotides are TGTGCCAGCAGTGAGTCAGGGAGGACTGAAGCTTTCTTT. The J gene is TRBJ1-1, the V gene TRBV27; D is perhaps TRBD1 (5 bases). CDR3 size: 13 residues. V was clipped by 5 bases and J by 5 bases, with 12 bases between them. Germline CDR1 and CDR2: MNHEY and SMNVEV (reference sequence).

The genes are TRBV4-1 and TRBJ1-2, with D unclear. The V end was cut by 0 bases, the J end by 4 bases, with 12 bases between. The CDR3 spans 15 residues. Germline V CDR1 and CDR2: MGHRA, YSYEKL. CDR3 bases: TGCGCCAGCAGCCAAGAGGTTGTCAGGCCCTATGGCTACACCTTC. Translation gives CASSQEVVRPYGYTF.

The V call is TRBV12-5, the J call TRBJ2-1, with D perhaps matching TRBD2 (6 bases). The CDR3 spans 18 residues. CDR1 is LGHNT and CDR2 is FRNRAP in the germline V gene. Trimming took 0 bases from V and 0 from J, leaving 15 bases between them. Here the CDR3 DNA reads TGTGCTAGTGGTTTGGTACCCCACGCGGGGAGCTCCTACAATGAGCAGTTCTTC. This translates into CASGLVPHAGSSYNEQFF.

The chain combines TRBV9 with TRBJ2-3; D may be TRBD2 (6 bases). There are 14 residues in the CDR3. CDR1 SGDLS and CDR2 YYNGEE come from the germline V gene. V lost 4 bases and J lost 9, with 18 bases in between. This CDR3 reads CASSSSTSLQTQYF. The CDR3 bases are TGTGCCAGCAGCTCCTCGACTAGTTTACAGACGCAGTATTTT.

The rearrangement joins TRBV6-5 to TRBJ2-3; tentatively, D is TRBD2 (5 bases). In germline, CDR1 is MNHEY, CDR2 SVGAGI. This CDR3 contains 13 residues. The V end lost 10 bases, the J end lost 4 bases, and 15 bases lay between the germline ends. This CDR3 is CATHEGGADTQYF. In nucleotides, the CDR3 is TGTGCCACCCATGAGGGTGGTGCAGATACGCAGTATTTT.

The CDR3 DNA is TGTGCCAGCAGTGAAATTGTAGGGGCGGCCAATCAGCCCCAGCATTTT. The encoded protein is CASSEIVGAANQPQHF. This rearrangement joins TRBV6-1 to TRBJ1-5; TRBD1 might be the D (5 bases). The CDR3 has 16 residues. The V end was cut by 2 bases, the J end by 3 bases, with 14 bases between. Per germline, CDR1 MNHNS and CDR2 SASEGT.

This chain uses TRBV7-6 with TRBJ2-7, with D maybe TRBD1 (5 bases). This CDR3 region has 12 residues. CDR1 is SGHVS and CDR2 is FNYEAQ in the germline V gene. V was clipped by 5 bases and J by 5 bases, with 10 bases between them. The CDR3 spells CASSKTVNEQYF. The CDR3 DNA is TGTGCCAGCAGCAAGACAGTAAACGAGCAGTACTTC.

The chain has TRBV11-2 and TRBJ1-1; D remains ambiguous. V lost 7 bases and J 2 bases, leaving 14 bases between the germline ends. The germline V gene encodes CDR1 SGHAT and CDR2 FQNNGV. The CDR3 covers 14 residues. CDR3 bases: TGTGCCAGCACCCCCCAGTCAGTTAACACTGAAGCTTTCTTT. Amino acid sequence: CASTPQSVNTEAFF.

This clone was seen only once. The chain links TRBV7-2 to TRBJ2-1; 8 nucleotides line up with TRBD2. The CDR3 consists of 18 residues. Germline V gives CDR1 SGHTA, CDR2 FQGNSA. With V trimmed by 4 bases and J by 4 bases, 15 bases remained unmatched. DNA of the CDR3: TGTGCCAGCAGCTCACCCCCCCTGGCGGGGGGCCTATACAATGAGCAGTTCTTC. It yields the protein CASSSPPLAGGLYNEQFF. The whole variable domain, remainder taken from reference TRBV7-2 and TRBJ2-1, is GAGVSQSPSNKVTEKGKDVELRCDPISGHTALYWYRQSLGQGLEFLIYFQGNSAPDKSGLPSDRFSAERTGGSVSTLTIQRTQQEDSAVYLCASSSPPLAGGLYNEQFFGPGTRLTVL.

This clone appeared a single time. The CDR3 DNA follows: TGTGCCAGCAGCTTGTCGGCCAGGACAATGTACGAGCAGTACTTC. Translating it yields CASSLSARTMYEQYF. J is TRBJ2-7 and V is TRBV5-6, with a tentative D call TRBD1 (5 bases). The CDR3 is 15 amino acids. Germline CDR1 is SGHDT and CDR2 is YYEEEE. V lost 1 base to trimming and J lost 4 bases, with 15 bases between them.

This clone was counted between two and nine times. The CDR3 coding sequence is TGTGCCAGTAGTTTACAGGGTACACTCAATCAGCCCCAGCATTTT. This gives the protein CASSLQGTLNQPQHF. The gene calls are TRBV19 and TRBJ1-5, with D possibly matching TRBD1 (6 bases). CDR3 size: 15 residues. V was pared by 5 bases and J by 3 bases, with 14 bases between. Germline V lookup: CDR1 LNHDA, CDR2 SQIVND (reference sequence).

The V gene is TRBV30, the J gene TRBJ1-2; D unresolved. V dropped 4 bases and J dropped 3 bases, with 9 bases sitting between them. The CDR3 consists of 12 residues. Germline-derived CDR1 and CDR2 are GTSNPN and SVGIG (reference sequence). CDR3: CAWNGNDYGYTF. The CDR3 DNA is TGTGCCTGGAACGGGAACGACTATGGCTACACCTTC.

V gene TRBV4-2 combines with J gene TRBJ2-1; 7 nucleotides align to TRBD1. This CDR3 is 14 amino acids long. Germline CDR1 reads LGHNA; CDR2 reads YNFKEQ. Losses at the gene ends were 0 bases for V and 8 bases for J; bases not matched to a gene: 4. The CDR3: CASSQDAGGDEQFF. The DNA of the CDR3 is TGTGCCAGCAGCCAAGACGCAGGGGGAGATGAGCAGTTCTTC.